This T cell receptor beta chain is from a study of blood T cell repertoires in COVID-19. Study as a whole: The cDNA or gDNA used as material had been derived from T cells, B-cell-depleted T cells, or PBMCs.

Enrollees, 18 to 89 years old, lived in 20 to 25 US areas. Categorization into cohorts depended on clinical history that participants reported. Using immunoSEQ multiplex PCR, the repertoire was profiled, and TCRdb retains in-frame clones only, with some absent. The sample includes some 530,000 clones, roughly nine tenths of them seen just once. V was trimmed by 4 bases and J by 1 base, leaving 10 bases between them. Germline CDR1 GTSNPN, CDR2 SVGIG (reference sequence). The CDR3 consists of 13 residues. The rearrangement uses TRBV30 and TRBJ1-1; no clear D gene. The clonotype originates from a woman aged 55 to 70 who had recovered from COVID-19. Sequencing input: PBMCs or T cells enriched from blood (not recorded which). CDR3 in DNA: TGTGCCTGGAACCTACGGGGGAACACTGAAGCTTTCTTT. Protein product: CAWNLRGNTEAFF.